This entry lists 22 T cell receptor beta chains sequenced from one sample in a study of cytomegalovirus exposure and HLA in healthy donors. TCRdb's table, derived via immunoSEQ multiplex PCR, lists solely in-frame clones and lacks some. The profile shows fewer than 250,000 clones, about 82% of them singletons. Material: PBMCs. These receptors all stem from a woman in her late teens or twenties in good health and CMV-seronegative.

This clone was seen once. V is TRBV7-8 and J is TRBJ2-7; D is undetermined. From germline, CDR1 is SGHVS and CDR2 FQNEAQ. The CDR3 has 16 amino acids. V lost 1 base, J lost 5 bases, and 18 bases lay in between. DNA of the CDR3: TGTGCCAGCAGCTTAGTACGGTCGTCCGGGTCCCACGAGCAGTACTTC. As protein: CASSLVRSSGSHEQYF.

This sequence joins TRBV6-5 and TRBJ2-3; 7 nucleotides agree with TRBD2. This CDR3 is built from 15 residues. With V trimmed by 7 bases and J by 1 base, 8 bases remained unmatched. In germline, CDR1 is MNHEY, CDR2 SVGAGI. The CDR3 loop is CASTPGRGGTDTQYF. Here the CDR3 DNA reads TGTGCCAGCACCCCGGGGAGGGGCGGCACAGATACGCAGTATTTT.

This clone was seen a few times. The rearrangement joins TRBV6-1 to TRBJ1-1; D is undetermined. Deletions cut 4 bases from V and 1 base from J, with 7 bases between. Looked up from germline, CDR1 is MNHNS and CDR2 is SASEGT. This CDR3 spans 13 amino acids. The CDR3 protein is CASSVTQNTEAFF. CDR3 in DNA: TGTGCCAGCAGTGTGACACAGAACACTGAAGCTTTCTTT.

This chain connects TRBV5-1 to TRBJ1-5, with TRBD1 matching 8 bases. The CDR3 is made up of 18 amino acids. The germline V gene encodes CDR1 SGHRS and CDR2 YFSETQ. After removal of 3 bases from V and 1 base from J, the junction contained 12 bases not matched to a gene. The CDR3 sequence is CASSYPTGAHGSNQPQHF. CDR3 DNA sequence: TGCGCCAGCAGCTACCCGACAGGGGCCCACGGCAGCAATCAGCCCCAGCATTTT.

This CDR3 reads CASSLGTGRGEAFF. The CDR3, as DNA: TGTGCCAGCAGCTTAGGGACTGGGAGAGGTGAAGCTTTCTTT. The J gene is TRBJ1-1, the V gene TRBV7-9; D not certain. V lost 1 base, J lost 7 bases, and 13 bases lay in between. Germline-derived CDR1 and CDR2 are SEHNR and FQNEAQ (reference sequence). The CDR3 consists of 14 residues. The variable domain in full, completed from reference TRBV7-9 and TRBJ1-1, reads DTGVSQNPRHKITKRGQNVTFRCDPISEHNRLYWYRQTLGQGPEFLTYFQNEAQLEKSRLLSDRFSAERPKGSFSTLEIQRTEQGDSAMYLCASSLGTGRGEAFFGQGTRLTVV.

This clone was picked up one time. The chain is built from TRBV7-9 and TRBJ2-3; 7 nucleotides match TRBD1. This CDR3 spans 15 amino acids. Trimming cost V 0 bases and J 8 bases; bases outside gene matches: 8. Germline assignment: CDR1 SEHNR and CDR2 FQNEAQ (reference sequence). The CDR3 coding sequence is TGTGCCAGCAGCTTAGCACAGGGGTCGTCTGGTACGCAGTATTTT. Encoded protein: CASSLAQGSSGTQYF.

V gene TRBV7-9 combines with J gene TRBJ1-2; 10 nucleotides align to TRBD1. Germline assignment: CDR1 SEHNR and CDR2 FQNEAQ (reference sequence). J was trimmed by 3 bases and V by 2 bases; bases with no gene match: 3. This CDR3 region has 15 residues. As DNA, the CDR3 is TGTGCCAGCAGCTTAACAGGACAGGGGGACTATGGCTACACCTTC. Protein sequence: CASSLTGQGDYGYTF.

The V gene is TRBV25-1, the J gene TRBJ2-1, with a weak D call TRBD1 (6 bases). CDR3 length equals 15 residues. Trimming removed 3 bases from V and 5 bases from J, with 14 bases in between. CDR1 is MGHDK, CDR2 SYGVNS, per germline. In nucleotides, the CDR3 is TGTGCCAGCAGTGACAAGACAGGAATGAACAATGAGCAGTTCTTC. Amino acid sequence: CASSDKTGMNNEQFF.

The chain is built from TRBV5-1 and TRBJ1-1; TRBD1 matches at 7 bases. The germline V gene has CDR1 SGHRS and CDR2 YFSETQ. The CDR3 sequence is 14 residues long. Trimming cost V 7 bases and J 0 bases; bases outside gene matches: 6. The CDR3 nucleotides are TGCGCCAGCCGGACAGGCGCTTTGAACACTGAAGCTTTCTTT. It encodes CASRTGALNTEAFF. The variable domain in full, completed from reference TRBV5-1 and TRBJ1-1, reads KAGVTQTPRYLIKTRGQQVTLSCSPISGHRSVSWYQQTPGQGLQFLFEYFSETQRNKGNFPGRFSGRQFSNSRSEMNVSTLELGDSALYLCASRTGALNTEAFFGQGTRLTVV.

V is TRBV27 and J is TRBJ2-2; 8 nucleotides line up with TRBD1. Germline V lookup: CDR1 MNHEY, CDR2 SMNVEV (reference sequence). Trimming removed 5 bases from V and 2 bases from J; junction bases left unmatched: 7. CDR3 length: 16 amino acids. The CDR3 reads CASSIRTGINTGELFF. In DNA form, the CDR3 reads TGTGCCAGCAGTATACGGACAGGGATCAACACCGGGGAGCTGTTTTTT.

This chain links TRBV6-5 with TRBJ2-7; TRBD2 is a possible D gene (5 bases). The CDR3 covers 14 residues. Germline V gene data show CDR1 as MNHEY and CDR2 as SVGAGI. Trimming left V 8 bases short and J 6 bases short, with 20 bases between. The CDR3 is CASGKRPGFSEQYF. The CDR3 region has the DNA TGTGCCAGCGGCAAGCGGCCGGGGTTCAGCGAGCAGTACTTC.

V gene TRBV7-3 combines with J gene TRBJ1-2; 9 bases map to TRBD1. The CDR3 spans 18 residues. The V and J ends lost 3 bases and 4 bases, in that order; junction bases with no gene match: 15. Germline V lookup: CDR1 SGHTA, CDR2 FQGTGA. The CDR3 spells CASSLTGQPGQGRYGYTF. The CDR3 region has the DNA TGTGCCAGCAGCTTGACGGGCCAACCGGGACAGGGACGCTATGGCTACACCTTC.

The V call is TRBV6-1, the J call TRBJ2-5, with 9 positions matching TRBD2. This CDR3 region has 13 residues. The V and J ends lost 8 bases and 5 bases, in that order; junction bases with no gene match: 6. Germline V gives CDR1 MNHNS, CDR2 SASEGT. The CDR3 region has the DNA TGTGCCAGCGTTAGCGGGAGTTGGGAGACCCAGTACTTC. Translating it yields CASVSGSWETQYF.

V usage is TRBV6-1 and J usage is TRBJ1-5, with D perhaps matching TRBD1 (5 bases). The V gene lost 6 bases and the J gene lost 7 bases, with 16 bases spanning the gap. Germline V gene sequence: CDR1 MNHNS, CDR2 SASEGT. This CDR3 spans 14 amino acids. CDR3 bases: TGTGCCAGCAGCGACGACAGTATGTTGCAGCCCCAGCATTTT. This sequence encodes CASSDDSMLQPQHF.

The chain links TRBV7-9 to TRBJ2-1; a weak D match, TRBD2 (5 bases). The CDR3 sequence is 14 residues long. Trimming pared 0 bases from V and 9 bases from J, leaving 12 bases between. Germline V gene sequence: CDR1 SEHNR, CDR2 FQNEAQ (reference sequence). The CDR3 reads CASSLASLGGEQFF. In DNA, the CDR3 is TGTGCCAGCAGCTTAGCCTCACTAGGTGGTGAGCAGTTCTTC.

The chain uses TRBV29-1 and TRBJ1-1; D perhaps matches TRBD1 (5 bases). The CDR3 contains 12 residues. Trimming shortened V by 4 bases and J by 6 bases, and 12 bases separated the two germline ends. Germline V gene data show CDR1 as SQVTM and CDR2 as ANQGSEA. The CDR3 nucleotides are TGCAGCGTTGTCCGATTGACAGCTGAAGCTTTCTTT. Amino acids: CSVVRLTAEAFF.

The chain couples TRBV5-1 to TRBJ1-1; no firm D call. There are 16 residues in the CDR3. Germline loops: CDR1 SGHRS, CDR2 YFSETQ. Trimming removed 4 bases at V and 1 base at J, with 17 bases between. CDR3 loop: CASSPRGGLGNTEAFF. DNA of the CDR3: TGCGCCAGCAGCCCTCGGGGAGGGCTGGGGAACACTGAAGCTTTCTTT.

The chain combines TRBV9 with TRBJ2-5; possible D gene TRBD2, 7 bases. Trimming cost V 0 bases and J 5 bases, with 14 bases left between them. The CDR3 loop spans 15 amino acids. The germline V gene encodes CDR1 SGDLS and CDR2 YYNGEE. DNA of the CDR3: TGTGCCAGCAGCGTAGAACGGGGGGCTGGGGAGACCCAGTACTTC. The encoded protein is CASSVERGAGETQYF.

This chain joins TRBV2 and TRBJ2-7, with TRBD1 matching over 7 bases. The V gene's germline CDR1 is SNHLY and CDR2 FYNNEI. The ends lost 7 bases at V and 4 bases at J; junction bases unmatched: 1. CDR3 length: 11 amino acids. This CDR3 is CASKTGYEQYF. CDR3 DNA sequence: TGTGCCAGCAAGACAGGGTACGAGCAGTACTTC.

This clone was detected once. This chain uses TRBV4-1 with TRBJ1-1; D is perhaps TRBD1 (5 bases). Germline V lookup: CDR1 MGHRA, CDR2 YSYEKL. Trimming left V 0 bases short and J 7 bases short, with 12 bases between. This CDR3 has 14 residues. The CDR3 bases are TGCGCCAGCAGCCAAGAATATAGGGGCGATGAAGCTTTCTTT. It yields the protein CASSQEYRGDEAFF.

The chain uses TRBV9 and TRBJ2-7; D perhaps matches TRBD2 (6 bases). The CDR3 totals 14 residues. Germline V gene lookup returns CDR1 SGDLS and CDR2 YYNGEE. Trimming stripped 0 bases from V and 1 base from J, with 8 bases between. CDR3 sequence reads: CASSVASASYEQYF. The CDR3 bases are TGTGCCAGCAGCGTAGCTAGCGCGTCCTACGAGCAGTACTTC.

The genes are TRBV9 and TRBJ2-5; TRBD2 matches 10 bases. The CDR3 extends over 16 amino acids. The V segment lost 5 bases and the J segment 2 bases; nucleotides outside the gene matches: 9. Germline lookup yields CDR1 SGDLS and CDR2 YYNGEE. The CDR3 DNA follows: TGTGCCAGCAGTTTAGCGGGGGGCCTAATGCAAGAGACCCAGTACTTC. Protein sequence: CASSLAGGLMQETQYF.